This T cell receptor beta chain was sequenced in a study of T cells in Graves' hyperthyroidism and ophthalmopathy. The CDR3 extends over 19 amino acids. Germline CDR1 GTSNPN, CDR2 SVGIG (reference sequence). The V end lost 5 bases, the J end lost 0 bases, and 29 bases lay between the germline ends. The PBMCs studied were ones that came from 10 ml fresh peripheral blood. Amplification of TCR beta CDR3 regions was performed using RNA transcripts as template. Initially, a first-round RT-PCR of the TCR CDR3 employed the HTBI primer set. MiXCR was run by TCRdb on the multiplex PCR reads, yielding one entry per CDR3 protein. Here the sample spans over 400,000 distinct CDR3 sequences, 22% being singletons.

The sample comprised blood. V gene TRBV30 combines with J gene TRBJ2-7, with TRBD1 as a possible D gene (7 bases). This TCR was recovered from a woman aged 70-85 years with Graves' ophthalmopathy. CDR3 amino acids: CAWGGRQGGPPLISYEQYF. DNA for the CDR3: TGTGCCTGGGGGGGAAGACAGGGAGGTCCCCCTTTAATCTCCTACGAGCAGTACTTC.